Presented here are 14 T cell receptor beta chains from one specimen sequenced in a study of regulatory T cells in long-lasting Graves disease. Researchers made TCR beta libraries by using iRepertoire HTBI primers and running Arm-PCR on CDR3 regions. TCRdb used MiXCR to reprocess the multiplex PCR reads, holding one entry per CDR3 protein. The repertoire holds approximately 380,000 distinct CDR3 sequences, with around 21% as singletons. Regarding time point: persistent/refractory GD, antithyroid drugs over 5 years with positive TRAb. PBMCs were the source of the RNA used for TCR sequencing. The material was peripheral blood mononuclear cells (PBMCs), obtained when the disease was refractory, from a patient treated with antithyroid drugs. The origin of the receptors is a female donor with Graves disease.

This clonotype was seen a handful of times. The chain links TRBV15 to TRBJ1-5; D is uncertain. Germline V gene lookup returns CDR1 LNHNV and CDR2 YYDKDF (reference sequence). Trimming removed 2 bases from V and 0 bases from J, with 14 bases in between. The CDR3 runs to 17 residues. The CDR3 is CATSRTTGGISNQPQHF. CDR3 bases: TGTGCCACCAGCAGAACTACGGGTGGGATTAGCAATCAGCCCCAGCATTTT.

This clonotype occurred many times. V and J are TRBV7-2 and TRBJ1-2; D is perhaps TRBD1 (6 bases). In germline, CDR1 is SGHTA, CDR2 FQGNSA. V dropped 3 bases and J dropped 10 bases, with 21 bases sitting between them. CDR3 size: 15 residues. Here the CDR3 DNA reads TGTGCCAGCAGCTTGACGGTCGGGGGGCGGGACGTCTACACCTTC. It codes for CASSLTVGGRDVYTF.

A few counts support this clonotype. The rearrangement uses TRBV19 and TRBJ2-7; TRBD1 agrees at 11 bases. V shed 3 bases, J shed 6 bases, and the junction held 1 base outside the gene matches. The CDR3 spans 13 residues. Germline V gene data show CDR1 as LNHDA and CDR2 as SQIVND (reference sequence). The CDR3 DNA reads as TGTGCCAGTAGTATCGGGACAGGGGGCGAGCAGTACTTC. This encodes CASSIGTGGEQYF.

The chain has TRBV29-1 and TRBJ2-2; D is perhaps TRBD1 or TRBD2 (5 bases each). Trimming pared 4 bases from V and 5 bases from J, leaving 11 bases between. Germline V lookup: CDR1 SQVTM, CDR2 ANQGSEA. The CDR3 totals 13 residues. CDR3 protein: CSVVQGGTGELFF. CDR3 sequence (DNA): TGCAGCGTTGTTCAGGGCGGGACCGGGGAGCTGTTTTTT.

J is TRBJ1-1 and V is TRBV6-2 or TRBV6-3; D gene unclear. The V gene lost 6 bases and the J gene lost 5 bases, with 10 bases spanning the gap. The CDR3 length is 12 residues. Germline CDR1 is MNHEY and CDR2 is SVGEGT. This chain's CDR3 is CASRSTVTEAFF. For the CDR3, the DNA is TGTGCCAGCAGGTCGACGGTGACTGAAGCTTTCTTT.

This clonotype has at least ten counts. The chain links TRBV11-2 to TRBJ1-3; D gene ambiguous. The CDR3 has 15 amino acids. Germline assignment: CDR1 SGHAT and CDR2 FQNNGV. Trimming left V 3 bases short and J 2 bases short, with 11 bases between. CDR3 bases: TGTGCCAGCAGCTTTTCCCAAACGGCTGGAAACACCATATATTTT. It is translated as CASSFSQTAGNTIYF.

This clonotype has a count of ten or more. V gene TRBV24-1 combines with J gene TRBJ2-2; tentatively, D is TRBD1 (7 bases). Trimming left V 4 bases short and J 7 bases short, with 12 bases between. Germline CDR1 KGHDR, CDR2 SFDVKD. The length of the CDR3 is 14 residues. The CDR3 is CATSDRRGVGELFF. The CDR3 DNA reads TGTGCCACCAGTGACCGCAGGGGGGTCGGGGAGCTGTTTTTT.

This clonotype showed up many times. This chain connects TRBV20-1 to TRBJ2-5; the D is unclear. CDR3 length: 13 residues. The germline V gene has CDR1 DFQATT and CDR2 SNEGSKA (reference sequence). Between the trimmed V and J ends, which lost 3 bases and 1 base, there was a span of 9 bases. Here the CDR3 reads CSARMAGQETQYF. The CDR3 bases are TGCAGTGCTAGGATGGCAGGCCAAGAGACCCAGTACTTC.

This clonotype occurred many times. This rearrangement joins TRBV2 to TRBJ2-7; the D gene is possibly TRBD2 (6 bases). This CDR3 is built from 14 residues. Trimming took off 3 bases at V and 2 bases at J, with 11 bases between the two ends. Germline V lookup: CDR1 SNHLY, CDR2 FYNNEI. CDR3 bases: TGTGCCAGCAGTGATGCGGGGTTTCCCTACGAGCAGTACTTC. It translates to CASSDAGFPYEQYF.

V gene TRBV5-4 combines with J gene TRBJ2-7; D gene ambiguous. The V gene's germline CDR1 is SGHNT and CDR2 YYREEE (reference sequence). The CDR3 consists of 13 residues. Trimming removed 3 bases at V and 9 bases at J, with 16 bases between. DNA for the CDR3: TGTGCCAGCAGCTCCATCGCCGAGAGTTTGCAGTACTTC. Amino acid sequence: CASSSIAESLQYF.

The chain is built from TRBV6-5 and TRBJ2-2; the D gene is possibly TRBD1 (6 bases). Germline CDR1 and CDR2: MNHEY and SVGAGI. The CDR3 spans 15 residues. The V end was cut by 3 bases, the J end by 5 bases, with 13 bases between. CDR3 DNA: TGTGCCAGCAGTTATCTGGACAGTTTGACCGGGGAGCTGTTTTTT. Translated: CASSYLDSLTGELFF.

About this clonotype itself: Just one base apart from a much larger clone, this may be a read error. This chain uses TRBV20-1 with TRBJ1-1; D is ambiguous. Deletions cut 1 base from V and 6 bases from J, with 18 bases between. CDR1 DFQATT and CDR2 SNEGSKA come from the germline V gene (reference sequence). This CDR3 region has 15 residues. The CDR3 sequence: CSARVGESRGSEAFF. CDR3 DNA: TGCAGTGCTAGAGTTGGAGAGAGCAGAGGGTCTGAAGCTTTCTTT.

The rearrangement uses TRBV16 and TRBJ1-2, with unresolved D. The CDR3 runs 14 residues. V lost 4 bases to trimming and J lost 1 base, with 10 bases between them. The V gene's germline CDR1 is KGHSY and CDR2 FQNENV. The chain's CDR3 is CASSPGYHNYGYTF. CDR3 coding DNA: TGTGCCAGCAGCCCGGGTTATCATAACTATGGCTACACCTTC.

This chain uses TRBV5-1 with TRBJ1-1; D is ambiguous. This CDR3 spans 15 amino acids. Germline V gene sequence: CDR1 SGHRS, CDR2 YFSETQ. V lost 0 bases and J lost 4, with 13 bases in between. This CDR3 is CASSLEGLLSTEAFF. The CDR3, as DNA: TGCGCCAGCAGCTTGGAAGGACTTCTGAGCACTGAAGCTTTCTTT.